Presented here are 3 T cell receptor beta chains from one specimen sequenced in a study of blood T cell repertoires in COVID-19. Sequencing used immunoSEQ multiplex PCR; TCRdb keeps in-frame clones, though not all of them. The repertoire holds about 400,000 clones, with approximately 87% as singletons. Sequencing used PBMCs or T cells enriched from blood (not recorded which). The receptors derive from a woman between 45 and 60 years old who had recovered from COVID-19.

The chain carries TRBV6-4 and TRBJ1-2, with a tentative D call TRBD1 (5 bases). The CDR3 is 14 residues long. CDR1 is MRHNA and CDR2 is SNTAGT in the germline V gene. The V gene lost 0 bases and the J gene lost 6 bases, with 11 bases spanning the gap. CDR3 in amino acids: CASSDSGRVDGYTF. The CDR3 DNA reads TGTGCCAGCAGTGACTCGGGCAGGGTTGATGGCTACACCTTC.

The chain combines TRBV28 with TRBJ1-5, with TRBD1 as a possible D gene (5 bases). The CDR3 runs to 15 residues. The germline V gene encodes CDR1 MDHEN and CDR2 SYDVKM. V was clipped by 5 bases and J by 0 bases, with 11 bases between them. The CDR3 DNA sequence: TGTGCCAGCAGTCCCCGACAGTTTAGCAATCAGCCCCAGCATTTT. Its translation: CASSPRQFSNQPQHF.

CDR3 in amino acids: CASSPDSTIYGYTF. Here the CDR3 DNA reads TGTGCCAGCAGCCCTGACAGTACGATCTATGGCTACACCTTC. The chain recombines TRBV4-2 with TRBJ1-2, with D perhaps matching TRBD1 (5 bases). CDR3 length equals 14 residues. The germline V gene has CDR1 LGHNA and CDR2 YNFKEQ. Between the trimmed V and J ends, which lost 4 bases and 4 bases, there was a span of 13 bases.